The clone carrying this T cell receptor (beta chain) has a handful of counts. These data are taken from a study of metastatic and nonmetastatic thyroid tumors. Study-wide context: Repertoires of blood and of tissue (tumor or nodule) from malignant and benign thyroid patients were compared.

With MiXCR, TCRdb reprocessed the PCR reads. This sample has 7,000 to 9,500 clones, with about 20% found just once. Every patient was untreated before thyroid surgery. The germline V and J ends were trimmed by 6 bases and 4 bases, with 18 bases remaining between them. The CDR3 consists of 16 residues. The sequencing input was adjacent normal tissue. The receptor was isolated from a female donor with papillary thyroid cancer or a benign thyroid nodule (not recorded which). Some clones in this sample may be carry-over from other donors' samples. J is TRBJ1-4 and V is TRBV12-3 or TRBV12-4; D not certain. CDR3 coding DNA: TGTGCCAGCAGCCTCTTCCTTTTACTGCTTAATGAAAAACTGTTTTTT. It encodes CASSLFLLLLNEKLFF.